These T cell receptor beta chains were read from a single sample in a study of CD8+ T cells in alopecia areata. Assay: immunoSEQ multiplex PCR; the TCRdb copy retains only in-frame clones and omits some. The sample contains 150,000 to 200,000 clones, around 55% of which appear only once. Sequencing was done on a sample of CD4+ T cells sorted from blood. These receptors originate from a human donor in good health. The CDR3 runs from the conserved cysteine through the conserved F or W. A D gene is named only where the DNA matches it firmly. Size tells how often a clone was seen (once, few, many) or the class of an expanded clone, and some rows leave it out.

j_gene,v_gene,abundance,d_gene,CDR3nt,CDR3aa
TRBJ2-5,TRBV30,once,NA,TGTGCCTCCTGGGTTGACGGGGGCGGAGAGACCCAGTACTTC,CASWVDGGGETQYF
TRBJ2-4,TRBV29-1,NA,TRBD1,TGCAGCGTTGGACAGGGCCTAGCCAAAAACATTCAGTACTTC,CSVGQGLAKNIQYF
TRBJ1-5,TRBV6-5,few,NA,TGTGCCAGCAGTTACTCAGGGTACAGCAATCAGCCCCAGCATTTT,CASSYSGYSNQPQHF
TRBJ1-1,TRBV29-1,NA,NA,TGCAGCGAAGTGCTGGACCGGGGGCGGACTGAAGCTTTCTTT,CSEVLDRGRTEAFF
TRBJ1-1,TRBV7-2,NA,NA,TGTGCCAGCAGCTTATTCGAAACGACCGAAGCTTTCTTT,CASSLFETTEAFF
TRBJ2-6,TRBV5-1,NA,NA,TGCGCCAGCAGCTCTTTGACGAAGAGCTCTGGGGCCAACGTCCTGACTTTC,CASSSLTKSSGANVLTF
TRBJ1-2,TRBV9,few,NA,TGTGCCAGCAGCGTAGGAGGGTATGGCTACACCTTC,CASSVGGYGYTF
TRBJ1-1,TRBV4-1,NA,NA,TGCGCCAGCAGCCGCGGAGGGGTGACTGAAGCTTTCTTT,CASSRGGVTEAFF
TRBJ2-7,TRBV15,once,NA,TGTGCCACCAGCAAGGGACCGTCCTACGAGCAGTACTTC,CATSKGPSYEQYF
TRBJ2-4,TRBV30,NA,TRBD2,TGTGCCTGGAGTGTAGCGGGAGAGAACATTCAGTACTTC,CAWSVAGENIQYF
TRBJ1-1,TRBV11-2,NA,TRBD1,TGTGCCAGCAGCGGGAGGGTTACAGGGGGAACCGTGAACACTGAAGCTTTCTTT,CASSGRVTGGTVNTEAFF
TRBJ1-2,TRBV15,NA,NA,TGTGCCACCAGCAGAGAAGCCACGCCGACCTATGGCTACACCTTC,CATSREATPTYGYTF
TRBJ2-7,TRBV5-1,NA,TRBD1,TGCGCCAGCAGCCCCGTGGGGACAGGGGGCTACGAGCAGTACTTC,CASSPVGTGGYEQYF
TRBJ2-5,TRBV5-6,NA,NA,TGTGCCAGCAGCTTGGTGGGGGGCGCGAAGACCCAGTACTTC,CASSLVGGAKTQYF
TRBJ1-3,TRBV30,NA,NA,TGTGCCTGGACCCCTAGCTGGGCAGTCTCTGGAAACACCATATATTTT,CAWTPSWAVSGNTIYF
TRBJ1-2,TRBV29-1,NA,NA,TGCAGCGTTGGTCGGGCGTCGTATGGCTACACCTTC,CSVGRASYGYTF
TRBJ2-5,TRBV29-1,NA,NA,TGCAGCGTTCCCCGTGGGCAGGGTTCATGGGAGACCCAGTACTTC,CSVPRGQGSWETQYF